A single TCR beta chain is shown here with its context. What it recognizes is unknown. This sample was taken from a study of T-cell reconstitution after alpha-beta-depleted transplantation in children. CDR1 is SGDLS and CDR2 is YYNGEE in the germline V gene. This CDR3 comprises 15 residues. With 0 bases removed from V and 5 bases from J, the gap between germline ends came to 11 bases. The study's findings and limits: Among T cells one year after transplant, newly produced cells accounted for most counts and diversity.

Unique molecular identifiers were incorporated into the prepared TCRbeta library. TCRdb re-derived calls from the PCR reads in MiXCR, one entry per CDR3 protein. The table records approximately 800,000 distinct CDR3 sequences, less than 20% of them present only once. V and J are TRBV9 and TRBJ2-2; D call uncertain. This sequence originates from a male patient aged 10 to 17 who had a stem cell transplant for acute lymphoblastic leukemia, so the T cells may come from the graft donor. Sequenced here: PBMCs, mostly from graft donor cells, sampled 360 days after TCRalphabeta/CD19-depleted stem cell transplant. The chain's CDR3 is CASSVGWGHTGELFF. In DNA, the CDR3 is TGTGCCAGCAGCGTAGGGTGGGGTCATACCGGGGAGCTGTTTTTT.